This TCR beta chain came from a study of blood T cell dynamics during melanoma immunotherapy. General observations from the study: Unlike progressors, later disease-control patients had W3 repertoires gaining clonality or diversity. Whether repertoire-driving clones were melanoma-specific could not be determined.

Time point indicated: week 3, after first cycle of checkpoint inhibitor. Patients had no prior systemic cancer treatment, immunosuppressants or other active cancers. The data were produced by immunoSEQ multiplex PCR, yet TCRdb's version contains in-frame clones alone and is incomplete. The sample shows more than 12,000 clones, about 93% of them seen only once. V was pared by 11 bases and J by 3 bases, with 13 bases between. The CDR3 extends over 12 amino acids. Germline values: CDR1 MDHEN, CDR2 SYDVKM. Points on this clone: What it recognizes is unknown.

The source of this sequence is a human donor with melanoma. The sample was blood, taken from a patient treated with checkpoint blockade. V is TRBV28 and J is TRBJ1-2; D not certain. The CDR3 sequence is CASTPDDYGYTF. The CDR3 DNA follows: TGTGCCTCGACGCCGGACGACTATGGCTACACCTTC.